These 4 T cell receptor beta chains originate from one sample sequenced in a study of blood T cells in healthy people across ages. Together with a sample-barcoded 5' primer, a J-beta primer mix was included in a second PCR lasting about 6 to 11 cycles. MiXCR, run by TCRdb on the 5' RACE reads, gives a single entry per CDR3 protein. The table lists hundreds of thousands of distinct CDR3 sequences, approximately 52% of them singletons, with roughly 12% in the top ten. The material sequenced was blood. These receptors all come from a woman of 80 years or more in good health.

A note on this clonotype: One base away lies a much larger clone, so this may be a sequencing read error. The chain uses TRBV2 and TRBJ2-6; 7 bases line up with TRBD1. CDR3 length equals 14 residues. Germline values: CDR1 SNHLY, CDR2 FYNNEI. The CDR3 region has the DNA TGTGCCAGCAGACAGGGGTCTGGGGCCAACGTCCAGACTTTC. Translating gives CASRQGSGANVQTF. The full variable domain, in which reference TRBV2 and TRBJ2-6 provide the parts outside the CDR3, is EPEVTQTPSHQVTQMGQEVILRCVPISNHLYFYWYRQILGQKVEFLVSFYNNEISEKSEIFDDQFSVERPDGSNFTLKIRSTKLEDSAMYFCASRQGSGANVQTFGAGSRLTVL.

The V gene is TRBV5-1, the J gene TRBJ2-2; the D gene is possibly TRBD1 (6 bases). The V end lost 7 bases, the J end lost 3 bases, and 13 bases lay between the germline ends. Germline V CDR1 and CDR2: SGHRS, YFSETQ. The CDR3 is 14 amino acids. In nucleotides, the CDR3 is TGCGCCAGCGTCGGACAGACGGACACCGGGGAGCTGTTTTTT. Protein: CASVGQTDTGELFF.

A remark on this clonotype: A much more abundant neighbour one base away suggests this may be a read error. The CDR3: CAISDWRDVYEQYF. In DNA form, the CDR3 reads TGTGCCATCAGTGATTGGAGAGACGTCTACGAGCAGTACTTC. The chain has TRBV10-3 and TRBJ2-4; no firm D call. The DNA end lines up better with TRBJ2-7; the J call may be wrong. Germline lookup yields CDR1 ENHRY and CDR2 SYGVKD. The CDR3 sequence is 14 residues long.

The J gene is TRBJ2-3, the V gene TRBV6-1; TRBD1 matches at 11 bases. Trimming cost V 10 bases and J 4 bases; bases outside gene matches: 4. The CDR3 loop spans 13 amino acids. Germline V gene sequence: CDR1 MNHNS, CDR2 SASEGT. The CDR3 is CATQDRGPDTQYF. CDR3 coding DNA: TGTGCCACCCAGGACAGGGGGCCAGATACGCAGTATTTT.